Only one count was recorded for the clone carrying this T cell receptor beta chain. TCRdb's copy holds only in-frame clones and misses some; the assay was immunoSEQ multiplex PCR. The sample includes about 130,000 clones, roughly 77% of them seen just once. This sample was taken from a study of blood T cell repertoires in COVID-19. The CDR3 has 18 residues. Germline V gene lookup returns CDR1 DFQATT and CDR2 SNEGSKA (reference sequence). V lost 3 bases, J lost 4 bases, and 19 bases stayed unmatched. The TCR originated in an older woman with COVID-19, enrolled during active disease. V is TRBV20-1 and J is TRBJ2-3; 7 bases map to TRBD2. Input material: peripheral blood. CDR3 nucleotide sequence: TGCAGTGCTAGTAGCGGTTTTGTCGAGCGGGGTTTCGCAGATACGCAGTATTTT. Encoded protein: CSASSGFVERGFADTQYF.